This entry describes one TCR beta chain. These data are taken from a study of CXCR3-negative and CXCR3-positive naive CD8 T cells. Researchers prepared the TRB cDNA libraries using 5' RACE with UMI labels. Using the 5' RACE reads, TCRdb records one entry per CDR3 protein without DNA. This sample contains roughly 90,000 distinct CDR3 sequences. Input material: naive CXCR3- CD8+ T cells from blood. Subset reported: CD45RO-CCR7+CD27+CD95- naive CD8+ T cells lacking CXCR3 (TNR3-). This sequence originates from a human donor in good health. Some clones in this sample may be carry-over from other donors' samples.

The CDR3 is CATSRFEGEDTQYF. The chain recombines TRBV15 with TRBJ2-3; TCRdb calls TRBD1, which cannot be checked without DNA. Per germline, CDR1 LNHNV and CDR2 YYDKDF (reference sequence). The CDR3 is 14 amino acids. Combining the CDR3 with reference TRBV15 and TRBJ2-3 gives the whole variable domain DAMVIQNPRYQVTQFGKPVTLSCSQTLNHNVMYWYQQKSSQAPKLLFHYYDKDFNNEADTPDNFQSRRPNTSFCFLDIRSPGLGDTAMYLCATSRFEGEDTQYFGPGTRLTVL.